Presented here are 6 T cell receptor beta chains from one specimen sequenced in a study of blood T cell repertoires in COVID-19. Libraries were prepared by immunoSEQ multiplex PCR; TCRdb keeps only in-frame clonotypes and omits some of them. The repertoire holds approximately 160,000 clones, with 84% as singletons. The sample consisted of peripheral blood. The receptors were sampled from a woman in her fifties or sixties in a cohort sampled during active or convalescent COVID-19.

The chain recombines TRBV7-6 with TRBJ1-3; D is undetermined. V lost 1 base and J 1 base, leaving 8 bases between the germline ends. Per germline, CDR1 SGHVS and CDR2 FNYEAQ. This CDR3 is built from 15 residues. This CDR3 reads CASSLVSGSGNTIYF. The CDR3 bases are TGTGCCAGCAGCTTAGTGTCAGGTTCTGGAAACACCATATATTTT.

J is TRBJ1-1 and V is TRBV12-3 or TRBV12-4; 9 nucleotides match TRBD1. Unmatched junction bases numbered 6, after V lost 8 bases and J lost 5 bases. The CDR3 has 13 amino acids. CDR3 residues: CASQGTGITEAFF. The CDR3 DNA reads TGTGCCAGCCAGGGGACAGGGATAACTGAAGCTTTCTTT.

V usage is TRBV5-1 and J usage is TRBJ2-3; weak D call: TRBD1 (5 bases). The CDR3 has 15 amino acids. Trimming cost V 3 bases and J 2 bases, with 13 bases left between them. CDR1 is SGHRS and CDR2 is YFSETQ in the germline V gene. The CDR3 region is CASSSRQQITDTQYF. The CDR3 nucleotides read TGCGCCAGCAGCTCCAGACAGCAGATCACAGATACGCAGTATTTT.

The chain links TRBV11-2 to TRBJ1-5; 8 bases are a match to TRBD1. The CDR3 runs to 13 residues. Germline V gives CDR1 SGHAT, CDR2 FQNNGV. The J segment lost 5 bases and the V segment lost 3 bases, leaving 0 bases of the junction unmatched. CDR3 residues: CASSLDRDQPQHF. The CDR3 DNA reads TGTGCCAGCAGCTTGGACAGGGATCAGCCCCAGCATTTT.

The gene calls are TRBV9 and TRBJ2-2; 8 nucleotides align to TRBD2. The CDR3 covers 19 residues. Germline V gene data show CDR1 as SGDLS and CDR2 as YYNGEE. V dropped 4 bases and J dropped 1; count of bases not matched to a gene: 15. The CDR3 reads CASSPEAPAGALNTGELFF. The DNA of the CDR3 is TGTGCCAGCAGCCCCGAGGCTCCAGCGGGGGCTCTGAACACCGGGGAGCTGTTTTTT.

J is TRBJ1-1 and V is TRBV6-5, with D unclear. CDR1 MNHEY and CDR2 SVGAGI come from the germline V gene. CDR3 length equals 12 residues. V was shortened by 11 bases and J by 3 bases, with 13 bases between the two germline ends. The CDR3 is CAGGKSDTEAFF. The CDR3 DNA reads TGTGCCGGAGGAAAAAGTGACACTGAAGCTTTCTTT.